The T cell receptor beta chain under discussion was sequenced for a study of shared clonotypes between healthy human individuals. This clone came up once. Its ends do not fully match the called genes, so a read error is possible. The method was immunoSEQ multiplex PCR; TCRdb's version includes in-frame clones alone and lacks a portion of them. The sample lists over a million clones, about 96% seen once, with 1.2% in the top ten. This TCR was sampled from a man aged 25 to 40 in good health. The specimen was naive CD4+ T cells sorted from blood. Subset described: CD45RA+ positively selected.

The CDR3 DNA follows: TGTGTCAGCAGCCGATCCCTAGCGGGAGGACCCTACGAGCAGTACTTC. It codes for CVSSRSLAGGPYEQYF. The chain combines TRBV14 with TRBJ2-7; 11 bases are shared with TRBD2. CDR3 size: 16 residues. Germline CDR1 SGHDN, CDR2 FVKESK. The whole variable domain, filled in from reference TRBV14 and TRBJ2-7, reads EAGVTQFPSHSVIEKGQTVTLRCDPISGHDNLYWYRRVMGKEIKFLLHFVKESKQDESGMPNNRFLAERTGGTYSTLKVQPAELEDSGVYFCVSSRSLAGGPYEQYFGPGTRLTVT.